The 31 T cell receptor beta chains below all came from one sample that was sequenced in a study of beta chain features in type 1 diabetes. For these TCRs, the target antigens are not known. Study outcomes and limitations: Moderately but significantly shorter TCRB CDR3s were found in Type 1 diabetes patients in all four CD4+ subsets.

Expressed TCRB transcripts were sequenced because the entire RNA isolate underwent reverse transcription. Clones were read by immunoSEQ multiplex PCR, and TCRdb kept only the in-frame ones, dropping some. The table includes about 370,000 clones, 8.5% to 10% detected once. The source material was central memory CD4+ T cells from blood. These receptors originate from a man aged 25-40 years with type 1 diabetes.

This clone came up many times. CDR3 region: CATRAQSEETQYF. As DNA, the CDR3 is TGTGCCACTCGAGCCCAATCCGAAGAGACCCAGTACTTC. The chain uses TRBV10-3 and TRBJ2-5; D remains unclear. The CDR3 extends over 13 amino acids. The V gene's germline CDR1 is ENHRY and CDR2 SYGVKD. V gave up 10 bases and J gave up 3 bases, with 15 bases separating them.

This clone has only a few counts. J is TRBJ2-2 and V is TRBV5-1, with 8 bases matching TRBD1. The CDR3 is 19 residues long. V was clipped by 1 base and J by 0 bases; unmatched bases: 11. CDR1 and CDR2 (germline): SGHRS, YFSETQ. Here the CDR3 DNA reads TGCGCCAGCAGCTTGTCGGGACAGGCCAATTTAGCGAACACCGGGGAGCTGTTTTTT. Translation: CASSLSGQANLANTGELFF.

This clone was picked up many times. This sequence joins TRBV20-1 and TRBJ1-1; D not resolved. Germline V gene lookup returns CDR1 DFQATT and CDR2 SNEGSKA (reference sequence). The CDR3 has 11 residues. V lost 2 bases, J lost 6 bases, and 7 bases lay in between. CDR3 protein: CSARLRAEAFF. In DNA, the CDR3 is TGCAGTGCTAGACTGCGAGCTGAAGCTTTCTTT.

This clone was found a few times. The CDR3 sequence is CASRRQGSDGYTF. The DNA for the CDR3 is TGTGCCAGCAGGAGACAGGGGAGTGATGGCTACACCTTC. The V gene is TRBV25-1, the J gene TRBJ1-2, with 8 nucleotides matching TRBD1. This CDR3 has 13 amino acids. CDR1 MGHDK and CDR2 SYGVNS come from the germline V gene. Unmatched junction bases numbered 6, after V lost 6 bases and J lost 6 bases.

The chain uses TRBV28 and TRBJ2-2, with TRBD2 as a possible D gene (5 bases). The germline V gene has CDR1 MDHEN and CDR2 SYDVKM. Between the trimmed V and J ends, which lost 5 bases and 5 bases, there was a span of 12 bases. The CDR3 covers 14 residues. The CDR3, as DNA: TGTGCCAGCAGTCCGCCCGGCGGGACCGGGGAGCTGTTTTTT. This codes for CASSPPGGTGELFF.

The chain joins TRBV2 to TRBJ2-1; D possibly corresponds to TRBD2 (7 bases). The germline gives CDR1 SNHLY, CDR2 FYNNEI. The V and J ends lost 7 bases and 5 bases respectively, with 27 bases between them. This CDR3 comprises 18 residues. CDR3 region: CASIGPEGLTRGNNEQFF. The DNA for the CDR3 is TGTGCCAGCATCGGTCCGGAGGGACTAACGAGGGGGAACAATGAGCAGTTCTTC.

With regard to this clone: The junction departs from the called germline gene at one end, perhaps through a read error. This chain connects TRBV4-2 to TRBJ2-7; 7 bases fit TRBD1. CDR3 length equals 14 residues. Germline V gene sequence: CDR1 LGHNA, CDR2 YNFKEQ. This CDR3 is CASSQGDIGQDLRF. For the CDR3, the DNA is TGTGCCAGCAGCCAGGGTGATATCGGACAGGACCTCCGGTTC.

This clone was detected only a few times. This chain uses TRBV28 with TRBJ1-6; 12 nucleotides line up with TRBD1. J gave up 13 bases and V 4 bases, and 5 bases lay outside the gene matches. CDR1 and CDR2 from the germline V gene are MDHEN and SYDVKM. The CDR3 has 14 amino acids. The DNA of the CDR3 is TGTGCCAGCAGTTGGGGACAGGGGGCGATTCCCCTCCACTTT. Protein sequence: CASSWGQGAIPLHF.

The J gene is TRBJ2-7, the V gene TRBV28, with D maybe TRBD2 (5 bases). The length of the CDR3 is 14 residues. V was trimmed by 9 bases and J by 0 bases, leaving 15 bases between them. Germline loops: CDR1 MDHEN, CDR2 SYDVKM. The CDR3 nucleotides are TGTGCCAGTTTTGAGGGCAGGAGCTCCTACGAGCAGTACTTC. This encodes CASFEGRSSYEQYF.

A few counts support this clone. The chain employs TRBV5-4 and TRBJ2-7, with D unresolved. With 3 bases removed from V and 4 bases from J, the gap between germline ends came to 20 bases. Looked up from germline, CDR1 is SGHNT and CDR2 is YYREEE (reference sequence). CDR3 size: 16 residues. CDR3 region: CASSYVSTGPNYEQYF. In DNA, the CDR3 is TGTGCCAGCAGCTACGTCTCTACCGGGCCGAATTACGAGCAGTACTTC.

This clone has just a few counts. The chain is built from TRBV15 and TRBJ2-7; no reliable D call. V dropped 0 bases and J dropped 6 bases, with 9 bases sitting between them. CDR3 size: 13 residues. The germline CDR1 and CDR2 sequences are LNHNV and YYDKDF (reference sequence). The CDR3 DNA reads TGTGCCACCAGCAGAGATCCGGGTGGCGAGCAGTACTTC. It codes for CATSRDPGGEQYF.

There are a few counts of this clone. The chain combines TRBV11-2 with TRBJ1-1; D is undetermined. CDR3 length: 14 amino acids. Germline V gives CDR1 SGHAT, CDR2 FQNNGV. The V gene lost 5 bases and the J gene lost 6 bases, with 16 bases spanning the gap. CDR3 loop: CASSPTVDAPEAFF. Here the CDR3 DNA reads TGTGCCAGCAGCCCGACCGTCGACGCGCCTGAAGCTTTCTTT.

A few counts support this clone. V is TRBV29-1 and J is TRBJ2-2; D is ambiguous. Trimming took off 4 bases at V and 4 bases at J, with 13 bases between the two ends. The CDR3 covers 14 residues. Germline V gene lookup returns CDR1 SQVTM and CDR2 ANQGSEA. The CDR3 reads CSVVTQIRTGELFF. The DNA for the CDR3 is TGCAGCGTTGTAACCCAAATACGCACCGGGGAGCTGTTTTTT.

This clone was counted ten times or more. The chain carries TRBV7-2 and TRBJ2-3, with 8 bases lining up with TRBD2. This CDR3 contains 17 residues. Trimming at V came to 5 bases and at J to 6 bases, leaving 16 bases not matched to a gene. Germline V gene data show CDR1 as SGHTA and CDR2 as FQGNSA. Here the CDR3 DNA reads TGTGCCAGCAGCGCGCAACCGGGACTAGAGGGGGGGGATACGCAGTATTTT. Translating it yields CASSAQPGLEGGDTQYF.

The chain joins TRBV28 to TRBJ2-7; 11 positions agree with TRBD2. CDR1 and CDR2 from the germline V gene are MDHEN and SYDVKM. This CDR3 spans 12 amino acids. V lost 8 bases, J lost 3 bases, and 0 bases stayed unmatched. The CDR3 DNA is TGTGCCAGCGGGACTAGCGGCTACGAGCAGTACTTC. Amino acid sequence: CASGTSGYEQYF. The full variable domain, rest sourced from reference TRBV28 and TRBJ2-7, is DVKVTQSSRYLVKRTGEKVFLECVQDMDHENMFWYRQDPGLGLRLIYFSYDVKMKEKGDIPEGYSVSREKKERFSLILESASTNQTSMYLCASGTSGYEQYFGPGTRLTVT.

CDR3 DNA sequence: TGTGCCAGCAGCTTAGGGGGATCAAACAATGAGCAGTTCTTC. Its translation: CASSLGGSNNEQFF. The chain couples TRBV7-9 to TRBJ2-1; unclear D gene. CDR1 SEHNR and CDR2 FQNEAQ come from the germline V gene (reference sequence). Trimming cost V 1 base and J 5 bases, with 9 bases left between them. The CDR3 spans 14 residues.

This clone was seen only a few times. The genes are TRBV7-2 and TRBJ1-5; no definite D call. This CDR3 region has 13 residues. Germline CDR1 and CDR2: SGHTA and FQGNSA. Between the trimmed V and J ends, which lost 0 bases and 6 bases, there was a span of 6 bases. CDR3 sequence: CASSLAGFQPQHF. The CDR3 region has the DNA TGTGCCAGCAGCTTAGCAGGGTTTCAGCCCCAGCATTTT.

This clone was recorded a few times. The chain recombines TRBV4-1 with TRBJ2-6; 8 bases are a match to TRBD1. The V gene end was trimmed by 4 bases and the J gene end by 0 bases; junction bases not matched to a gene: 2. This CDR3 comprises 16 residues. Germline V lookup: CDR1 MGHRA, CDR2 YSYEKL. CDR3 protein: CASSPGQGSGANVLTF. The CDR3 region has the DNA TGCGCCAGCAGCCCCGGACAGGGCTCTGGGGCCAACGTCCTGACTTTC.

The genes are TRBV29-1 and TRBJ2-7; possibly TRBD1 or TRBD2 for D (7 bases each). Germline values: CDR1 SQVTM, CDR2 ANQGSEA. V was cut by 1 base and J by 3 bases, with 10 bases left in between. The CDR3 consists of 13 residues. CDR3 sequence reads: CSVEAGGDYEQYF. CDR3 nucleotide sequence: TGCAGCGTTGAAGCAGGGGGGGACTACGAGCAGTACTTC.

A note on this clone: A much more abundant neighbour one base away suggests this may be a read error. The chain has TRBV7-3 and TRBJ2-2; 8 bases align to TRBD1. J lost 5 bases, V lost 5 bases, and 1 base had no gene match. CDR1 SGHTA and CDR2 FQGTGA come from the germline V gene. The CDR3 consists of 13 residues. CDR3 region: CASSRQGTGELFF. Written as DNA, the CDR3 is TGTGCCAGCAGCCGACAGGGGACCGGGGAGCTGTTTTTT.

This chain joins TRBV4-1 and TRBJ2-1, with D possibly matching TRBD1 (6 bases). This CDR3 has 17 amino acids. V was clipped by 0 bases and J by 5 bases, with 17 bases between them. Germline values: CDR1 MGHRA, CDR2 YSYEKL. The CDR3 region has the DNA TGCGCCAGCAGCCAAGATCGGAGGCCAGGGGAAGACAATGAGCAGTTCTTC. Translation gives CASSQDRRPGEDNEQFF.

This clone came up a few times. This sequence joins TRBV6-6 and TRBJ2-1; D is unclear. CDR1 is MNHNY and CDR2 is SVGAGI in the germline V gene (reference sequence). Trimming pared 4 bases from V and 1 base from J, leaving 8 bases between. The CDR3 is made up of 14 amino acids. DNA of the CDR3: TGTGCCAGCAGTTTATCCGGTTCCTACAATGAGCAGTTCTTC. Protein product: CASSLSGSYNEQFF.

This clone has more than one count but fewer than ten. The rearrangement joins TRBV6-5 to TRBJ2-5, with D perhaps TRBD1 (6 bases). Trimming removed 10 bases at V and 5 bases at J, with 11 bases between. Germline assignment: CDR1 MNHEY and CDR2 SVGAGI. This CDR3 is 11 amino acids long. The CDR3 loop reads CAIGDTETQYF. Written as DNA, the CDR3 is TGTGCCATTGGGGACACGGAGACCCAGTACTTC.

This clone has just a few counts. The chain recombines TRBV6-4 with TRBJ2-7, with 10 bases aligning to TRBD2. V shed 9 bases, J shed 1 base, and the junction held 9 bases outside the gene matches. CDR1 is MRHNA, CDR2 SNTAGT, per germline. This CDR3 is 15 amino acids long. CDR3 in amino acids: CASLSGREKSYEQYF. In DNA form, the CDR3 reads TGTGCCAGTCTGAGCGGGAGGGAAAAGTCCTACGAGCAGTACTTC.

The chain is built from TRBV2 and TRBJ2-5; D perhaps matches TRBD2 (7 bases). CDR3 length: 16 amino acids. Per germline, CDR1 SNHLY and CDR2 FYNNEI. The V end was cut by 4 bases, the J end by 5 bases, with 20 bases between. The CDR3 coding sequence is TGTGCCAGCAGTGTTTTGGGGGGGACACCGTGGGAGACCCAGTACTTC. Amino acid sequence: CASSVLGGTPWETQYF.

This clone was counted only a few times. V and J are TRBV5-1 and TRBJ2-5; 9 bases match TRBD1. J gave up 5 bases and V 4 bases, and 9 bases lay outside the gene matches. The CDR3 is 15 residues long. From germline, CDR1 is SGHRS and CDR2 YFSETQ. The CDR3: CASSTLTGGSETQYF. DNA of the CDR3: TGCGCCAGCAGCACACTTACAGGGGGCAGTGAGACCCAGTACTTC.

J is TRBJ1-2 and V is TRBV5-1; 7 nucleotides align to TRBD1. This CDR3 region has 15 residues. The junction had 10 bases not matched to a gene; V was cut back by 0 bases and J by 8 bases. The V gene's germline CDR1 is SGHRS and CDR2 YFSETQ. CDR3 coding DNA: TGCGCCAGCAGCTTGGCCCTGTTGTCAGGGGGAGGCTACACCTTC. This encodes CASSLALLSGGGYTF. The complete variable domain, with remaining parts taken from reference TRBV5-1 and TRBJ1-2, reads KAGVTQTPRYLIKTRGQQVTLSCSPISGHRSVSWYQQTPGQGLQFLFEYFSETQRNKGNFPGRFSGRQFSNSRSEMNVSTLELGDSALYLCASSLALLSGGGYTFGSGTRLTVV.

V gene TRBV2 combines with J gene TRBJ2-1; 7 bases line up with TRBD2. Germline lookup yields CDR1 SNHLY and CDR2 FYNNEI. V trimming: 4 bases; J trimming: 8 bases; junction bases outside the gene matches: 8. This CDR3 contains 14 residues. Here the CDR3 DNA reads TGTGCCAGCAGTGGGCTAGCGGACCCGGATGAGCAGTTCTTC. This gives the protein CASSGLADPDEQFF.

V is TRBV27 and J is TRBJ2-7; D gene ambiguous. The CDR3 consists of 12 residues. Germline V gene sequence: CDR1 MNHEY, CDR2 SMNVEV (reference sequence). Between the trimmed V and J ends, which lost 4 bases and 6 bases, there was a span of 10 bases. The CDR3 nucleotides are TGTGCCAGCAGTTACAACCTGGGCGAGCAGTACTTC. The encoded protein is CASSYNLGEQYF.

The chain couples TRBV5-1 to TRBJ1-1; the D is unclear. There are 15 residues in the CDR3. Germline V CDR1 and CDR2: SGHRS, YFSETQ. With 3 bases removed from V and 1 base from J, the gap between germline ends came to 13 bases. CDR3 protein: CASSWGSGWNTEAFF. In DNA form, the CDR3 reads TGCGCCAGCAGCTGGGGTTCGGGGTGGAACACTGAAGCTTTCTTT.

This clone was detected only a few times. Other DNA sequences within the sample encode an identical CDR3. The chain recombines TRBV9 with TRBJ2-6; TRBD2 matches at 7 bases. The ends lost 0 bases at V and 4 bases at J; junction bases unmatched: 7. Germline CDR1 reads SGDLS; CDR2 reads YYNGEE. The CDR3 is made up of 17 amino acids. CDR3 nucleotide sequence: TGTGCCAGCAGCGTAGGGCAGGGAGGGTCGGGGGCCAACGTCCTGACTTTC. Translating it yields CASSVGQGGSGANVLTF.